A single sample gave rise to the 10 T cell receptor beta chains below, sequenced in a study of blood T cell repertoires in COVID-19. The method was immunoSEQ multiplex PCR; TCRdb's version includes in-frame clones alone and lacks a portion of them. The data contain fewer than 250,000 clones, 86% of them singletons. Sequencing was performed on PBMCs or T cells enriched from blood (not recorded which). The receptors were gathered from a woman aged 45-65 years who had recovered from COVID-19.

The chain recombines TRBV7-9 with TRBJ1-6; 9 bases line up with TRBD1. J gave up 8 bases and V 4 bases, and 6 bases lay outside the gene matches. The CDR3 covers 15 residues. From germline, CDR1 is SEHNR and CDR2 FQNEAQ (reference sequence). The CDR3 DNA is TGTGCCAGCAGCTCGGGACAGGGAATTTATTCACCCCTCCACTTT. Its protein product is CASSSGQGIYSPLHF. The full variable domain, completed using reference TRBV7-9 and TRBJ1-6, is DTGVSQNPRHKITKRGQNVTFRCDPISEHNRLYWYRQTLGQGPEFLTYFQNEAQLEKSRLLSDRFSAERPKGSFSTLEIQRTEQGDSAMYLCASSSGQGIYSPLHFGNGTRLTVT.

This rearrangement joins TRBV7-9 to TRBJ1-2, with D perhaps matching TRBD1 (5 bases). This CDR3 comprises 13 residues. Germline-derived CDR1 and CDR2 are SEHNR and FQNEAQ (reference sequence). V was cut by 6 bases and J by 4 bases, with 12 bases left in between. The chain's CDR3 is CASSVVTVYGYTF. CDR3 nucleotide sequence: TGTGCCAGCAGTGTTGTGACAGTCTATGGCTACACCTTC. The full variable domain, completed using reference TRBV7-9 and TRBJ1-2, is DTGVSQNPRHKITKRGQNVTFRCDPISEHNRLYWYRQTLGQGPEFLTYFQNEAQLEKSRLLSDRFSAERPKGSFSTLEIQRTEQGDSAMYLCASSVVTVYGYTFGSGTRLTVV.

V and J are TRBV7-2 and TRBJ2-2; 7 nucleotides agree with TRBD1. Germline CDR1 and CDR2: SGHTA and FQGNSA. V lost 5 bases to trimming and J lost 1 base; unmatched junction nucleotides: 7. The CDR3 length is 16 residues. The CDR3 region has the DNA TGTGCCAGCAGCCCGACCGGGACAGTGAACACCGGGGAGCTGTTTTTT. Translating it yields CASSPTGTVNTGELFF.

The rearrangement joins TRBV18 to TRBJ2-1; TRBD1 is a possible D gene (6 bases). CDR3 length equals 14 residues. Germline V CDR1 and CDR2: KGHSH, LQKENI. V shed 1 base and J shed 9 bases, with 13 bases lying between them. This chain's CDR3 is CASSPRSEGVEQFF. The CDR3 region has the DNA TGTGCCAGCTCACCACGGTCTGAGGGGGTTGAGCAGTTCTTC.

The CDR3: CASSQGGRGLDYGYTF. CDR3 bases: TGCGCCAGCAGCCAAGGGGGTAGGGGCCTTGACTATGGCTACACCTTC. The chain employs TRBV4-1 and TRBJ1-2, with a tentative D call TRBD1 (5 bases). Germline assignment: CDR1 MGHRA and CDR2 YSYEKL. Trimming shortened V by 1 base and J by 3 bases, and 15 bases separated the two germline ends. The CDR3 totals 16 residues.

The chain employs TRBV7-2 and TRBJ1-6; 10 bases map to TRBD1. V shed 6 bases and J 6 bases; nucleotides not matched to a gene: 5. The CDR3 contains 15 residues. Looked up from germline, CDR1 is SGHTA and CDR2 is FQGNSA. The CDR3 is CASRYRTGGNSPLHF. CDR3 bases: TGTGCCAGCAGGTACAGGACAGGGGGTAATTCACCCCTCCACTTT.

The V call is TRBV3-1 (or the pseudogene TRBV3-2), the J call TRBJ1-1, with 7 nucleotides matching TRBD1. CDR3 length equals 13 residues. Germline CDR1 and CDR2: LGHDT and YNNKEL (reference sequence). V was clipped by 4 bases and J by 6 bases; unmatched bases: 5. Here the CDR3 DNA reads TGTGCCAGCAGCCCAGGGGGTTGGGCTGAAGCTTTCTTT. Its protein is CASSPGGWAEAFF.

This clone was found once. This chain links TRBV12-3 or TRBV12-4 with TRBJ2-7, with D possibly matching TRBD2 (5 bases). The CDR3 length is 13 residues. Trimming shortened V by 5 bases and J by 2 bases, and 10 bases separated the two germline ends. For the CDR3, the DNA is TGTGCCAGCAGTCCGGGGTCAACCTACGAGCAGTACTTC. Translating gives CASSPGSTYEQYF.

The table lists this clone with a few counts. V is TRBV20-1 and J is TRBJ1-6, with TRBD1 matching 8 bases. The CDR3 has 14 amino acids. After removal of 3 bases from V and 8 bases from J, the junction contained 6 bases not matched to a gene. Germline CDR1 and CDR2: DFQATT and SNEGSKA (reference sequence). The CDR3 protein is CSASLRRGHSPLHF. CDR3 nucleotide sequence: TGCAGTGCTAGTTTACGCAGGGGGCATTCACCCCTCCACTTT.

The CDR3 sequence: CASSSGLVTDTQYF. CDR3 nucleotides: TGTGCCAGCAGCTCGGGACTAGTCACAGATACGCAGTATTTT. The chain employs TRBV5-6 and TRBJ2-3, with 8 bases that match TRBD2. Germline CDR1 reads SGHDT; CDR2 reads YYEEEE. V dropped 3 bases and J dropped 2; count of bases not matched to a gene: 2. This CDR3 contains 14 residues.